This T cell receptor beta chain emerged from a study of blood T cell repertoires in COVID-19. Germline V gene lookup returns CDR1 SGHNT and CDR2 YYREEE (reference sequence). V gave up 4 bases and J gave up 2 bases, with 14 bases separating them. The CDR3 sequence is 15 residues long. This clone appeared a single time. Authors' methods: Reference gene primer amplification in the assay estimated nucleated cell counts. This table comes from immunoSEQ multiplex PCR, and its TCRdb copy is limited to in-frame clones, with some not included. The V and J calls and the clone size are those of that table, but D and trimming were determined from the DNA. The sample includes around 270,000 clones, around nine tenths of them seen just once.

Sample: peripheral blood. This sequence was found in a man under 40 with acute or convalescent COVID-19. The chain links TRBV5-4 to TRBJ2-3; D is possibly TRBD2 (6 bases). CDR3 DNA: TGTGCCAGCAGCCGGGTGGGACTTCACACAGATACGCAGTATTTT. Protein: CASSRVGLHTDTQYF.